This T cell receptor (beta chain) derives from a study of blood T cells in healthy people across ages. As to this clonotype: Antigen specificity is unknown.

For the second PCR, which ran for about 7 to 11 cycles, a sample-barcoded 5' primer and a J-beta primer mix were used. TCRdb processed the 5' RACE reads anew with MiXCR; each CDR3 protein has one entry. The table includes 850,000 to 1,000,000 distinct CDR3 sequences, 51% detected once. V lost 2 bases, J lost 3 bases, and 4 bases stayed unmatched. The CDR3 sequence is 14 residues long. CDR1 and CDR2 (germline): SQVTM, ANQGSEA. Broader study findings: A roughly linear fall in TCR beta diversity per million T cells was seen with increasing age.

The chain links TRBV29-1 to TRBJ2-3; 8 positions agree with TRBD1. The clonotype comes from a woman aged 55-69 years in good health. Sequencing was done on a sample of blood. The CDR3 loop is CSVETGQGTDTQYF. CDR3 bases: TGCAGCGTTGAAACCGGACAGGGTACAGATACGCAGTATTTT.